The 17 T cell receptor beta chains below all came from one sample that was sequenced in a study of T cell repertoires in cytomegalovirus infection. TCRdb processed the reads anew with MiXCR; each CDR3 protein has one entry. The sample includes approximately 500,000 distinct CDR3 sequences, 15% to 20% of them seen just once. The sequenced sample was CD8+ T cells from PBMCs. The receptors come from a human donor in good health (CMV status not recorded). Some clones in this sample may be carry-over from other donors' samples.

This clonotype was found a few times. The chain uses TRBV23-1 and TRBJ1-6; no clear D. TRBV23-1 is an ORF; its function is uncertain. V was pared by 6 bases and J by 10 bases, with 16 bases between. The CDR3 is made up of 14 amino acids. CDR3 in amino acids: CASSRAPRGSPLHF. CDR3 coding DNA: TGCGCCAGCAGCCGGGCCCCCAGAGGATCACCCCTCCACTTT.

About this clonotype: A read error is likely, as this CDR3 ends without the conserved phenylalanine or tryptophan. The rearrangement uses TRBV29-1 and TRBJ2-4, with D perhaps TRBD2 (7 bases). The CDR3 totals 13 residues. Germline V gene sequence: CDR1 SQVTM, CDR2 ANQGSEA. With 1 base removed from V and 7 bases from J, the gap between germline ends came to 11 bases. CDR3 sequence (DNA): TGCAGCGTTGAAGTGGGAGGGGGGAACATTCAGTACTTA. This codes for CSVEVGGGNIQYL.

The sample holds many counts of this clonotype. This rearrangement joins TRBV7-6 to TRBJ1-4; the D is unclear. Between the trimmed V and J ends, which lost 5 bases and 8 bases, there was a span of 9 bases. Germline values: CDR1 SGHVS, CDR2 FNYEAQ. The length of the CDR3 is 12 residues. The CDR3 region has the DNA TGTGCCAGCAGCCAATACGGAGAAAAACTGTTTTTT. Encoded protein: CASSQYGEKLFF.

A few counts support this clonotype. The chain is built from TRBV5-1 and TRBJ2-7, with D possibly TRBD2 on 5 matching bases. Germline CDR1 and CDR2: SGHRS and YFSETQ. This CDR3 region has 15 residues. Between the trimmed V and J ends, which lost 3 bases and 1 base, there was a span of 14 bases. The CDR3 DNA sequence: TGCGCCAGCAGCTCCGGGCGGGTTGAGTCCTACGAGCAGTACTTC. Protein sequence: CASSSGRVESYEQYF.

This clonotype was detected many times. This chain links TRBV10-3 with TRBJ1-5; D possibly corresponds to TRBD1 (5 bases). Germline CDR1 is ENHRY and CDR2 is SYGVKD. The CDR3 length is 15 residues. The V end lost 0 bases, the J end lost 4 bases, and 10 bases lay between the germline ends. The CDR3 here is CAISESTRENQPQHF. Here the CDR3 DNA reads TGTGCCATCAGTGAGTCGACCAGGGAAAATCAGCCCCAGCATTTT.

This clonotype was seen many times. The chain combines TRBV28 with TRBJ1-6; D remains unclear. Germline CDR1 and CDR2: MDHEN and SYDVKM. This CDR3 is 14 amino acids long. The V and J ends lost 5 bases and 11 bases respectively, with 16 bases between them. CDR3 amino acids: CASSNWYSPTPLHF. The CDR3 DNA sequence: TGTGCCAGCAGTAATTGGTATTCGCCAACACCCCTCCACTTT.

This clonotype has ten or more counts. The chain uses TRBV7-2 and TRBJ2-3; D is undetermined. The germline V gene has CDR1 SGHTA and CDR2 FQGNSA. V was pared by 5 bases and J by 4 bases, with 10 bases between. This CDR3 contains 13 residues. The CDR3 nucleotides are TGTGCCAGCAGCCGGCGTTCAGCAGATACGCAGTATTTT. Its translation is CASSRRSADTQYF. Based on the CDR3 plus reference TRBV7-2 and TRBJ2-3, the full variable domain is GAGVSQSPSNKVTEKGKDVELRCDPISGHTALYWYRQSLGQGLEFLIYFQGNSAPDKSGLPSDRFSAERTGGSVSTLTIQRTQQEDSAVYLCASSRRSADTQYFGPGTRLTVL.

J is TRBJ1-2 and V is TRBV27; the D is unclear. Trimming cost V 3 bases and J 2 bases, with 7 bases left between them. This CDR3 spans 13 amino acids. Germline-derived CDR1 and CDR2 are MNHEY and SMNVEV (reference sequence). Here the CDR3 reads CASSFNGNYGYTF. The DNA of the CDR3 is TGTGCCAGCAGTTTCAATGGCAACTATGGCTACACCTTC.

This clonotype has at least ten counts. The V call is TRBV7-9, the J call TRBJ2-1; 8 positions agree with TRBD1. V was clipped by 5 bases and J by 4 bases; unmatched bases: 4. This CDR3 has 14 amino acids. CDR1 SEHNR and CDR2 FQNEAQ come from the germline V gene (reference sequence). The CDR3: CASSKGQGYNEQFF. The CDR3 nucleotides are TGTGCCAGCAGCAAAGGACAGGGTTACAATGAGCAGTTCTTC.

The CDR3 region is CASLLWGGRNIPGNTIYF. The CDR3 region has the DNA TGTGCCAGTCTTTTGTGGGGGGGACGGAACATTCCTGGAAACACCATATATTTT. The chain recombines TRBV2 with TRBJ1-3, with D perhaps matching TRBD1 (5 bases). V was clipped by 9 bases and J by 2 bases, with 26 bases between them. This CDR3 has 18 amino acids. Looked up from germline, CDR1 is SNHLY and CDR2 is FYNNEI.

This clonotype appeared many times. The chain recombines TRBV7-6 with TRBJ2-5, with 12 nucleotides matching TRBD2. Germline lookup yields CDR1 SGHVS and CDR2 FNYEAQ. Trimming took 4 bases from V and 5 from J; bases not matched to a gene: 8. The CDR3 is 16 residues long. The CDR3 DNA is TGTGCCAGCAGCTCCACAGAACTAGCGGGAGGTGAGACCCAGTACTTC. It specifies CASSSTELAGGETQYF.

This clonotype appeared a few times. The rearrangement joins TRBV14 to TRBJ2-5, with D unresolved. The germline gives CDR1 SGHDN, CDR2 FVKESK. Between the trimmed V and J ends, which lost 4 bases and 7 bases, there was a span of 10 bases. There are 12 residues in the CDR3. As DNA, the CDR3 is TGTGCCAGCAGCCTCTCCCCTCGGACCCAGTACTTC. Translated, it gives CASSLSPRTQYF.

This clonotype has only a few counts. The CDR3 protein is CASRGGGTYGYTF. For the CDR3, the DNA is TGTGCCAGCAGGGGTGGGGGGACCTATGGCTACACCTTC. The V gene is TRBV6-1, the J gene TRBJ1-2; possibly TRBD1 for D (5 bases). The length of the CDR3 is 13 residues. Trimming took off 6 bases at V and 4 bases at J, with 12 bases between the two ends. Germline assignment: CDR1 MNHNS and CDR2 SASEGT.

This clonotype was seen a handful of times. This chain uses TRBV4-1 with TRBJ2-7, with a tentative D call TRBD2 (7 bases). This CDR3 comprises 15 residues. The V gene's germline CDR1 is MGHRA and CDR2 YSYEKL. Trimming cost V 1 base and J 5 bases, with 15 bases left between them. The CDR3 DNA reads as TGCGCCAGCAGCCAAGTGTGGGGGGGGCCCCACGAGCAGTACTTC. Amino acid sequence: CASSQVWGGPHEQYF.

CDR3 nucleotides: TGTGCCAGCAGTCCCGCAGGGGGCGCGGTAGGCGAGCAGTACTTC. Translating it yields CASSPAGGAVGEQYF. J is TRBJ2-7 and V is TRBV27; 8 bases are shared with TRBD1. The length of the CDR3 is 15 residues. V trimming: 5 bases; J trimming: 6 bases; junction bases outside the gene matches: 12. Germline loops: CDR1 MNHEY, CDR2 SMNVEV (reference sequence).

The chain recombines TRBV28 with TRBJ1-6; 7 bases map to TRBD1. This CDR3 contains 15 residues. CDR1 is MDHEN and CDR2 is SYDVKM in the germline V gene. V lost 7 bases and J lost 0; bases outside the gene matches: 3. CDR3 nucleotide sequence: TGTGCCAGCACCCGACAGGGCTCCTATAATTCACCCCTCCACTTT. Translation: CASTRQGSYNSPLHF. Supplemented by reference TRBV28 and TRBJ1-6, the full variable domain reads DVKVTQSSRYLVKRTGEKVFLECVQDMDHENMFWYRQDPGLGLRLIYFSYDVKMKEKGDIPEGYSVSREKKERFSLILESASTNQTSMYLCASTRQGSYNSPLHFGNGTRLTVT.

This clonotype was counted only a few times. The chain combines TRBV6-5 with TRBJ2-7; tentatively, D is TRBD1 (6 bases). Germline-derived CDR1 and CDR2 are MNHEY and SVGAGI. The V gene lost 5 bases and the J gene lost 0 bases, with 17 bases spanning the gap. The CDR3 length is 16 residues. CDR3 sequence: CASSGTGTQDSYEQYF. CDR3 DNA: TGTGCCAGCAGTGGTACCGGGACACAGGACTCCTACGAGCAGTACTTC.